These 32 T cell receptor beta chains were all obtained from the same sample, sequenced in a study of human T cells and chemical hapten exposure. The sample's time point: patch test 1, 2 weeks after DPC sensitization. Treatment in this sample: therapeutic diphenylcyclopropenone sensitization with weekly scalp DPC. TCRdb re-derived calls from the RACE reads in MiXCR, one entry per CDR3 protein. The table lists around 120,000 distinct CDR3 sequences, roughly 15% of them singletons. The source material was whole blood, sampled in connection with sensitization to the hapten diphenylcyclopropenone (DPC). The origin of the receptors is a man younger than 35 with alopecia areata. Some clones in this sample may be carry-over from other donors' samples.

The chain has TRBV5-1 and TRBJ2-3, with D unresolved. Germline lookup yields CDR1 SGHRS and CDR2 YFSETQ. This CDR3 region has 14 residues. V was clipped by 2 bases and J by 6 bases, with 13 bases between them. The CDR3 nucleotides read TGCGCCAGCAGCTTCGAGAGACGAACGGATACGCAGTATTTT. It yields the protein CASSFERRTDTQYF. Looking up the rest from reference TRBV5-1 and TRBJ2-3 gives the full variable domain: KAGVTQTPRYLIKTRGQQVTLSCSPISGHRSVSWYQQTPGQGLQFLFEYFSETQRNKGNFPGRFSGRQFSNSRSEMNVSTLELGDSALYLCASSFERRTDTQYFGPGTRLTVL.

The CDR3 coding sequence is TGCAGTGCTAGTAGCCGGGACAGGGGAGAGACCCAGTACTTC. Its translation is CSASSRDRGETQYF. V and J are TRBV20-1 and TRBJ2-5, with 10 bases matching TRBD1. CDR3 length: 14 amino acids. The V gene's germline CDR1 is DFQATT and CDR2 SNEGSKA (reference sequence). The trim removed 3 bases at V and 4 bases at J, leaving 5 bases unmatched.

This clonotype was counted only a few times. The rearrangement uses TRBV4-3 and TRBJ2-7, with D perhaps matching TRBD1 or TRBD2 (5 bases each). The CDR3 has 14 residues. V was trimmed by 4 bases and J by 1 base, leaving 11 bases between them. The germline V gene encodes CDR1 LGHNA and CDR2 YSLEER. The CDR3 region has the DNA TGCGCCAGCAGCCCGGGGACCGGTTCCTACGAGCAGTACTTC. Encoded protein: CASSPGTGSYEQYF.

This rearrangement joins TRBV9 to TRBJ2-3; TRBD1 agrees at 8 bases. CDR1 and CDR2 from the germline V gene are SGDLS and YYNGEE. J was trimmed by 3 bases and V by 0 bases; bases with no gene match: 3. The CDR3 covers 15 residues. The DNA for the CDR3 is TGTGCCAGCAGCGTAGCAAACAGGGGGACAGATACGCAGTATTTT. Encoded protein: CASSVANRGTDTQYF.

This chain connects TRBV6-1 to TRBJ2-7; 9 nucleotides align to TRBD1. This CDR3 has 15 residues. Germline V gives CDR1 MNHNS, CDR2 SASEGT. Germline trimming cut 3 bases from V and 2 bases from J; bases unmatched to any gene: 5. CDR3 sequence reads: CASSEGQGSTYEQYV. CDR3 nucleotides: TGTGCCAGCAGTGAGGGACAGGGATCAACCTACGAGCAGTACGTC.

This clonotype was observed a few times. This chain joins TRBV5-1 and TRBJ1-1; 10 nucleotides agree with TRBD1. Germline V gene lookup returns CDR1 SGHRS and CDR2 YFSETQ. The CDR3 runs 18 residues. The J segment lost 2 bases and the V segment lost 0 bases, leaving 10 bases of the junction unmatched. The CDR3 reads CASSLEVWDRGPNTEAFF. The CDR3 DNA follows: TGCGCCAGCAGCTTGGAAGTTTGGGACAGGGGACCCAACACTGAAGCTTTCTTT.

J is TRBJ2-1 and V is TRBV6-2 or TRBV6-3, with D tentatively TRBD1 or TRBD2 (5 bases each). The V and J ends lost 2 bases and 15 bases respectively, with 14 bases between them. The CDR3 sequence is 12 residues long. Germline V gene lookup returns CDR1 MNHEY and CDR2 SVGEGT. The DNA for the CDR3 is TGTGCCAGCAGTTACGACCGGGGCAAGCTGTTCTTC. Translation gives CASSYDRGKLFF.

The chain joins TRBV20-1 to TRBJ2-3, with D perhaps being TRBD1 or TRBD2 (6 bases each). V was clipped by 0 bases and J by 1 base, with 8 bases between them. The CDR3 spans 14 residues. Germline assignment: CDR1 DFQATT and CDR2 SNEGSKA (reference sequence). The CDR3 DNA follows: TGCAGTGCTAGAGAGGGGGGCGGCACAGATACGCAGTATTTT. It specifies CSAREGGGTDTQYF.

This clonotype was seen more than once but under ten times. The chain has TRBV28 and TRBJ2-1; D gene uncertain. Per germline, CDR1 MDHEN and CDR2 SYDVKM. V dropped 5 bases and J dropped 6 bases, with 17 bases sitting between them. The CDR3 contains 15 residues. CDR3 in amino acids: CASSRSYGWVNEQFF. The CDR3 nucleotides are TGTGCCAGCAGTCGCAGTTACGGTTGGGTCAATGAGCAGTTCTTC.

CDR3 sequence (DNA): TGTGCCAGCAGTGAAGGGACAGGGGTTCCTGGGGCCAACGTCCTGACTTTC. Amino acid sequence: CASSEGTGVPGANVLTF. This rearrangement joins TRBV6-4 to TRBJ2-6; 10 positions agree with TRBD1. Per the germline V gene, CDR1 is MRHNA and CDR2 is SNTAGT. The CDR3 runs to 17 residues. V shed 3 bases and J 2 bases; nucleotides not matched to a gene: 4.

This CDR3 reads CSVGRGDTEAFF. The CDR3, as DNA: TGCAGCGTTGGCCGGGGGGACACTGAAGCTTTCTTT. V usage is TRBV29-1 and J usage is TRBJ1-1, with D maybe TRBD1 (5 bases). The CDR3 is 12 residues long. Trimming stripped 4 bases from V and 3 bases from J, with 9 bases between. CDR1 is SQVTM and CDR2 is ANQGSEA in the germline V gene.

This clonotype was detected ten times or more. The CDR3 region has the DNA TGTGCCAGCATGACGGGGGCCAACTATGGCTACACCTTC. This encodes CASMTGANYGYTF. The gene calls are TRBV28 and TRBJ1-2; TRBD1 might be the D (6 bases). V gave up 7 bases and J gave up 2 bases, with 11 bases separating them. The length of the CDR3 is 13 residues. CDR1 and CDR2 from the germline V gene are MDHEN and SYDVKM.

The V and J genes are TRBV28 and TRBJ1-6; D ambiguous. Germline V lookup: CDR1 MDHEN, CDR2 SYDVKM. This CDR3 has 14 residues. V lost 5 bases and J lost 1, with 6 bases in between. The CDR3 is CASSVRSYNSPLHF. CDR3 in DNA: TGTGCCAGCAGTGTAAGGTCCTATAATTCACCCCTCCACTTT.

This clonotype turned up a few times. The chain is built from TRBV29-1 and TRBJ1-1; D is uncertain. V was shortened by 2 bases and J by 11 bases, with 9 bases between the two germline ends. The length of the CDR3 is 10 residues. Germline V gene sequence: CDR1 SQVTM, CDR2 ANQGSEA. CDR3 region: CSVEPAAAFF. As DNA, the CDR3 is TGCAGCGTTGAACCAGCAGCCGCTTTCTTT.

For the CDR3, the DNA is TGTGCCAGCAGTCTCCGGGACAGGACTGGGGAGACCCAGTACTTC. Protein: CASSLRDRTGETQYF. The genes are TRBV6-2 or TRBV6-3 and TRBJ2-5, with 8 bases matching TRBD1. V dropped 5 bases and J dropped 5; count of bases not matched to a gene: 10. The CDR3 consists of 15 residues. Germline values: CDR1 MNHEY, CDR2 SVGEGT.

This clonotype occurred a few times. The chain carries TRBV6-1 and TRBJ1-2, with D possibly being TRBD1 (6 bases). Deletions cut 10 bases from V and 6 bases from J, with 15 bases between. Per germline, CDR1 MNHNS and CDR2 SASEGT. The CDR3 contains 12 residues. This CDR3 is CATYREEDGYTF. The CDR3 DNA sequence: TGTGCCACCTACAGGGAGGAAGATGGCTACACCTTC.

This clonotype was seen only a few times. The rearrangement joins TRBV14 to TRBJ2-3, with no clear D. Germline V gene data show CDR1 as SGHDN and CDR2 as FVKESK. The CDR3 is 15 amino acids. V gave up 2 bases and J gave up 3 bases, with 12 bases separating them. CDR3 protein: CASSQRQVETDTQYF. In DNA form, the CDR3 reads TGTGCCAGCAGCCAAAGGCAGGTGGAGACAGATACGCAGTATTTT.

This clonotype was picked up a small number of times. The chain is built from TRBV25-1 and TRBJ1-4, with a weak D call TRBD1 (5 bases). Germline V CDR1 and CDR2: MGHDK, SYGVNS. The ends were cut back, 7 bases at V and 14 bases at J, with 11 bases in the middle. The CDR3 is 10 amino acids. The CDR3 loop is CASIWTCLFF. The CDR3 DNA follows: TGTGCCAGCATCTGGACATGCCTGTTTTTT. The complete variable domain, with remaining parts taken from reference TRBV25-1 and TRBJ1-4, reads EADIYQTPRYLVIGTGKKITLECSQTMGHDKMYWYQQDPGMELHLIHYSYGVNSTEKGDLSSESTVSRIRTEHFPLTLESARPSHTSQYLCASIWTCLFFGSGTQLSVL.

This rearrangement joins TRBV4-1 to TRBJ2-1; D possibly matches TRBD1 or TRBD2 (5 bases each). Germline V gene sequence: CDR1 MGHRA, CDR2 YSYEKL. This CDR3 is built from 16 residues. V lost 2 bases, J lost 12 bases, and 23 bases lay in between. As DNA, the CDR3 is TGCGCCAGCAGCCAAATCGGGCTCAGGGACCCGATGACGCAGTTCTTC. Translated, it gives CASSQIGLRDPMTQFF.

This clonotype showed up many times. The chain joins TRBV20-1 to TRBJ2-4, with D perhaps matching TRBD1 (7 bases). CDR3 length: 14 amino acids. Germline V gene sequence: CDR1 DFQATT, CDR2 SNEGSKA (reference sequence). With 3 bases removed from V and 4 bases from J, the gap between germline ends came to 13 bases. Here the CDR3 reads CSARAGQTKNIQYF. The CDR3 DNA sequence: TGCAGTGCTAGGGCGGGACAGACTAAAAACATTCAGTACTTC.

J is TRBJ2-7 and V is TRBV6-5; D call uncertain. With 0 bases removed from V and 0 bases from J, the gap between germline ends came to 9 bases. Germline assignment: CDR1 MNHEY and CDR2 SVGAGI. The CDR3 runs to 15 residues. CDR3 sequence (DNA): TGTGCCAGCAGTTACTCAGGGCCTCTCTCCTACGAGCAGTACTTC. Translating gives CASSYSGPLSYEQYF.

The J gene is TRBJ2-3, the V gene TRBV28; D is unresolved. The CDR3 length is 15 residues. Germline V lookup: CDR1 MDHEN, CDR2 SYDVKM. Trimming removed 3 bases from V and 0 bases from J, with 10 bases in between. This chain's CDR3 is CASSFTRLSTDTQYF. CDR3 sequence (DNA): TGTGCCAGCAGTTTTACGCGACTGAGCACAGATACGCAGTATTTT.

This clonotype turned up a few times. This chain links TRBV3-1 with TRBJ2-7, with D perhaps matching TRBD2 (5 bases). CDR1 is LGHDT, CDR2 YNNKEL, per germline (reference sequence). Deletions cut 7 bases from V and 6 bases from J, with 19 bases between. This CDR3 spans 14 amino acids. Here the CDR3 reads CASTPQASRGEQYF. CDR3 coding DNA: TGTGCCAGCACCCCTCAGGCTAGCCGCGGCGAGCAGTACTTC.

This clonotype has more than one count but fewer than ten. This rearrangement joins TRBV29-1 to TRBJ2-5; the D gene is possibly TRBD1 (6 bases). V was pared by 4 bases and J by 2 bases, with 14 bases between. This CDR3 has 14 residues. The germline CDR1 and CDR2 sequences are SQVTM and ANQGSEA. CDR3: CSVGQENFQETQYF. CDR3 coding DNA: TGCAGCGTTGGACAGGAAAACTTTCAAGAGACCCAGTACTTC.

This clonotype was found a few times. A much larger clone is a single base away; this may be a read error. The V and J genes are TRBV5-4 and TRBJ1-1; D is unclear. There are 13 residues in the CDR3. V gave up 1 base and J gave up 1 base, with 5 bases separating them. Germline CDR1 reads SGHNT; CDR2 reads YYREEE (reference sequence). In DNA form, the CDR3 reads TGTGCCAGCAGCTTGAGACCGAACACTGAAGCTTTCTTT. The encoded protein is CASSLRPNTEAFF.

The V and J genes are TRBV6-6 and TRBJ2-5, with a weak D call TRBD2 (5 bases). V gave up 7 bases and J gave up 7 bases, with 16 bases separating them. CDR3 size: 13 residues. Germline V lookup: CDR1 MNHNY, CDR2 SVGAGI (reference sequence). The CDR3 spells CASTSPIGGTQYF. The CDR3 DNA reads TGTGCCAGCACTAGCCCGATAGGAGGGACCCAGTACTTC.

This chain's CDR3 is CASTVLAGFTDTQYF. CDR3 bases: TGTGCCAGCACTGTACTAGCGGGATTCACAGATACGCAGTATTTT. The chain has TRBV7-8 and TRBJ2-3, with TRBD2 matching over 10 bases. CDR1 SGHVS and CDR2 FQNEAQ come from the germline V gene. With V trimmed by 7 bases and J by 2 bases, 6 bases remained unmatched. The CDR3 has 15 amino acids.

The rearrangement uses TRBV7-2 and TRBJ2-1; D uncertain. The CDR3 covers 15 residues. Germline-derived CDR1 and CDR2 are SGHTA and FQGNSA. Trimming removed 0 bases from V and 5 bases from J, with 11 bases in between. This CDR3 reads CASSLARVPHNEQFF. The CDR3 coding sequence is TGTGCCAGCAGCTTAGCCAGAGTCCCGCACAATGAGCAGTTCTTC.

This clonotype was seen only a few times. The J gene is TRBJ2-3, the V gene TRBV6-2 or TRBV6-3; weak D call: TRBD1 (6 bases). This CDR3 comprises 13 residues. Trimming took off 5 bases at V and 3 bases at J, with 9 bases between the two ends. Germline V CDR1 and CDR2: MNHEY, SVGEGT. The CDR3 DNA is TGTGCCAGCAGTAGGACAGAGACAGATACGCAGTATTTT. Its protein is CASSRTETDTQYF.

The genes are TRBV10-3 and TRBJ2-7; possibly TRBD1 for D (6 bases). V gave up 4 bases and J gave up 6 bases, with 7 bases separating them. Germline V gene data show CDR1 as ENHRY and CDR2 as SYGVKD. This CDR3 is 11 amino acids long. CDR3 nucleotides: TGTGCCATCAGTGGAGGGGGCGAGCAGTACGTC. Amino acids: CAISGGGEQYV.

This clonotype was recorded a few times. The chain carries TRBV20-1 and TRBJ2-2; D is uncertain. The germline V gene has CDR1 DFQATT and CDR2 SNEGSKA (reference sequence). V shed 0 bases and J shed 1 base, with 6 bases lying between them. The CDR3 sequence is 14 residues long. CDR3 DNA sequence: TGCAGTGCTAGAGATCTAGAGAACACCGGGGAGCTGTTTTTT. Its translation is CSARDLENTGELFF.

The V and J genes are TRBV28 and TRBJ1-1, with a tentative D call TRBD1 (6 bases). Per germline, CDR1 MDHEN and CDR2 SYDVKM. Trimming shortened V by 5 bases and J by 11 bases, and 12 bases separated the two germline ends. This CDR3 spans 11 amino acids. The CDR3 sequence is CASSLDSDAFF. The DNA for the CDR3 is TGTGCCAGCAGTCTGGACAGCGACGCTTTCTTT.